This section outlines one TCR beta chain sequence together with its context. Its recognized antigen is unknown. No clone much larger than this one lies a single base away; base qualities are absent. The data are from a study of blood T cell repertoires in COVID-19 (TCRdb year 2020). Describing the broader study: Samples covering the acute and convalescent phases of COVID-19 were provided by collaborators in the United States, Italy and Spain. The material from the prospective study consisted of cDNA or gDNA derived from T cells, B-cell-depleted T cells, or PBMCs. Sample metadata almost always included a de-identified subject ID, COVID-19 status, age in years and sex. The repertoires were made available in a free public database intended to serve as a resource for research on the immune response to SARS-CoV-2. Samples were obtained from the ongoing ImmuneRACE study (first 160 participants) and from about 1,300 subjects provided by 6 global collaborators. The dataset comprised deeply sampled blood TCRbeta repertoires from subjects exposed to, actively infected with, or recovered from COVID-19. Where available, HLA class I and class II types were taken from metadata supplied by the sample provider and were not determined by assay-based typing. The full study reports these points: The amount of clinical and demographic metadata varied by source and participant and was provided uncurated.

A second Seattle source provided samples from volunteer blood donors who had recovered from COVID-19. Each collaborating institution followed its own protocols to collect whole blood in K2EDTA tubes. For TCRbeta analysis, collaborators shipped samples as frozen whole blood, isolated PBMCs, or DNA extracted from either of those sample types. CDR3 length: 15 amino acids, cysteine to phenylalanine. CDR3 DNA is the only sequence kept; it has 45 bases, read in frame from the first base. TCRbeta CDR3 regions were amplified from genomic DNA by means of the immunoSEQ Assay, a bias-controlled multiplex PCR. The original pipeline was this. Nucleated cell counts per sample were estimated from amplification of reference gene primers within the assay. To quantify the absolute abundance of each unique TCRbeta CDR3 rearrangement, sequence reads were collapsed and filtered. Productive Simpson clonality was computed per sample as the square root of Simpson's diversity index over productive rearrangements. TCRdb mirrors the immuneACCESS table, restricted to in-frame sequences. Some clones are absent from its copies; in checked studies, under half trace to an unresolved V gene, and the reason for the others is unknown. V and J calls and clone size follow that table, whereas D and trimming were derived from the DNA. Present in this sample are about 130,000 clones, almost 85% of which were seen just once. Clones ranked in the top ten supply under 15% of the sample.

The V and J segments used are TRBV21-1 and TRBJ1-4. TRBV21-1 is an annotated pseudogene. The sequenced sample consisted of peripheral blood. The source is a woman aged 25 to 39 who had recovered from COVID-19. Here the CDR3 is given as CASSGGRQGGVKLFF. The nucleotide sequence is given as TGTGCCAGCAGCGGGGGTCGGCAGGGAGGGGTGAAACTGTTTTTT.